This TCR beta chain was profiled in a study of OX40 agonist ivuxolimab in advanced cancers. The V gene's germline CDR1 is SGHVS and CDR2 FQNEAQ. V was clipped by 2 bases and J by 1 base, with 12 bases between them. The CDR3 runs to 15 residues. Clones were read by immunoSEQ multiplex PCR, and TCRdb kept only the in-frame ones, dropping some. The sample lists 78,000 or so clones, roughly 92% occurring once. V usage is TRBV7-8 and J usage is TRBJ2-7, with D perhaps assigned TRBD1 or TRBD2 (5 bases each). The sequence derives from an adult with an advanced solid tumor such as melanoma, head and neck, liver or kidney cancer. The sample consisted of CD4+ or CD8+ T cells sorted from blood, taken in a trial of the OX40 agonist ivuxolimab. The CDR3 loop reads CASSLSPGQSYEQYF. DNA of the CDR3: TGTGCCAGCAGCTTATCCCCGGGGCAGTCCTACGAGCAGTACTTC.